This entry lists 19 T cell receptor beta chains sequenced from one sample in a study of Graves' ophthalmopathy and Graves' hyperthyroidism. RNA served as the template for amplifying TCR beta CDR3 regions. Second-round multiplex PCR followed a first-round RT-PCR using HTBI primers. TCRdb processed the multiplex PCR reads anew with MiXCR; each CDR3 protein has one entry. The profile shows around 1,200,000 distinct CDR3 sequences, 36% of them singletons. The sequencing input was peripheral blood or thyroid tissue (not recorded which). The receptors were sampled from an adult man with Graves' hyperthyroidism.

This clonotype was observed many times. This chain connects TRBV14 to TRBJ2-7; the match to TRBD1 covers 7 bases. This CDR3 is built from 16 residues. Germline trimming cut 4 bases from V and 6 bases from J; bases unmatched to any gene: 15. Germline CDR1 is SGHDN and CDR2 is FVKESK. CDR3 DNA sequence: TGTGCCAGCAGCCGCCGACAGGGCCTTTCGGCTACCGAGCAGTACTTC. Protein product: CASSRRQGLSATEQYF.

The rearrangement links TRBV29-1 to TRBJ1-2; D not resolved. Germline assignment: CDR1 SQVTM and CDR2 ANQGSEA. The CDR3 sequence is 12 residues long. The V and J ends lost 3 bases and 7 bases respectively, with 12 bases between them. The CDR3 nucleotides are TGCAGCGTTGAGCCGGGGAAGAGTGGCTACACCTTC. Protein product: CSVEPGKSGYTF.

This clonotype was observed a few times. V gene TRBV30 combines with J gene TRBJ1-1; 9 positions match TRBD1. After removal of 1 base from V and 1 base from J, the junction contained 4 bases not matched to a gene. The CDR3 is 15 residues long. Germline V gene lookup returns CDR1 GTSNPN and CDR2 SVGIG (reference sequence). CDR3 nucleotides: TGTGCCTGGAGTGGTAAGGGACAGGGGAACACTGAAGCTTTCTTT. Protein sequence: CAWSGKGQGNTEAFF.

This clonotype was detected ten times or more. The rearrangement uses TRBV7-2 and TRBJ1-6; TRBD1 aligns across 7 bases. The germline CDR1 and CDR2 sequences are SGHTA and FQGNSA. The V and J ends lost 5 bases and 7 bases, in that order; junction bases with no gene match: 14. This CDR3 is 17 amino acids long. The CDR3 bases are TGTGCCAGCAGCCGGAACGAGGGACAGCGAACAAATTCACCCCTCCACTTT. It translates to CASSRNEGQRTNSPLHF.

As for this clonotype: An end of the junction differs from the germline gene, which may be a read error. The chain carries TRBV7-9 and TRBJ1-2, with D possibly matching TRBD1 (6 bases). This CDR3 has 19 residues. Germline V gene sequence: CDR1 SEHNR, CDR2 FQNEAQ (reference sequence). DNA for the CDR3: TGTGCCGGCAGCTCAAAATGGGGGGCCCGGACGGAAGATAACTATGGCTACACCTTC. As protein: CAGSSKWGARTEDNYGYTF.

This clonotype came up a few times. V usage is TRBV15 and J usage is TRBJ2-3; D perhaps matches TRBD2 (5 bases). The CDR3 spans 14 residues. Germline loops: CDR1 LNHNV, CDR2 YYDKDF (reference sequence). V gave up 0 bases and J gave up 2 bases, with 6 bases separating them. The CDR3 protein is CATSRERVTDTQYF. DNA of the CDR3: TGTGCCACCAGCAGAGAGCGGGTCACAGATACGCAGTATTTT.

The CDR3 sequence: CASSYQGQGAYGYTF. CDR3 in DNA: TGTGCCAGCAGTTACCAGGGACAGGGGGCGTATGGCTACACCTTC. The chain joins TRBV6-6 to TRBJ1-2, with TRBD1 identical over 12 bases. Per germline, CDR1 MNHNY and CDR2 SVGAGI (reference sequence). V was pared by 2 bases and J by 5 bases, with 3 bases of the junction left unmatched. This CDR3 has 15 residues.

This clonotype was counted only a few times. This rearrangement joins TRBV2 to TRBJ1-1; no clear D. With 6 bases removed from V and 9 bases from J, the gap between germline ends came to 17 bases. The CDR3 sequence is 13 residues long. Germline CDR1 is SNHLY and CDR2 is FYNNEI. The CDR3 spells CASRDGGDGKAFF. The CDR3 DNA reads TGTGCCAGCAGGGACGGAGGAGACGGGAAAGCTTTCTTT.

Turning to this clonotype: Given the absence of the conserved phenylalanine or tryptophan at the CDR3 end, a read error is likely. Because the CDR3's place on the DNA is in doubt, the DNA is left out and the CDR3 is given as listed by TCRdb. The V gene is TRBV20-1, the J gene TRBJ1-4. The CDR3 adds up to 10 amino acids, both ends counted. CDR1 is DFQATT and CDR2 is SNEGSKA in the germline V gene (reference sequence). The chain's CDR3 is CSARDIAGIL.

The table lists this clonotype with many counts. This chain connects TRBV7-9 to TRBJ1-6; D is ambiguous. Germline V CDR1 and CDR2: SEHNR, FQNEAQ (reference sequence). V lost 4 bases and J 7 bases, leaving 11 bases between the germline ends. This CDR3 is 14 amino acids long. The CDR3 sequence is CASSSPSPNSPLHF. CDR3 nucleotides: TGTGCCAGCAGCTCACCATCTCCAAATTCACCCCTCCACTTT.

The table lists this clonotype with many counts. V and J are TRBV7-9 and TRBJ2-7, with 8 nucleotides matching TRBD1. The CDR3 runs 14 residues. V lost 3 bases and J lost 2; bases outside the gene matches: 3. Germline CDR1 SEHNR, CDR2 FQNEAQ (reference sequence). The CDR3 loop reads CASSFQGAAYEQYF. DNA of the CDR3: TGTGCCAGCAGCTTCCAGGGGGCGGCCTACGAGCAGTACTTC.

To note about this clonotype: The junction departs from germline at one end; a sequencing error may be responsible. The CDR3 reads CATIEATGGWYGYAF. The CDR3 nucleotides read TGTGCCACCATCGAGGCAACAGGGGGCTGGTATGGCTACGCCTTC. V usage is TRBV10-3 and J usage is TRBJ1-2, with 9 bases matching TRBD1. The CDR3 has 15 amino acids. CDR1 and CDR2 from the germline V gene are ENHRY and SYGVKD.

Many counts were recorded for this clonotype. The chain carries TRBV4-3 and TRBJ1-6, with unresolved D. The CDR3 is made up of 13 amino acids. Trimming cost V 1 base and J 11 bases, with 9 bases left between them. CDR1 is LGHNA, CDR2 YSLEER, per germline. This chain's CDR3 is CASSQAPQAPLHF. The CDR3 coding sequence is TGCGCCAGCAGCCAAGCCCCTCAGGCACCCCTCCACTTT.

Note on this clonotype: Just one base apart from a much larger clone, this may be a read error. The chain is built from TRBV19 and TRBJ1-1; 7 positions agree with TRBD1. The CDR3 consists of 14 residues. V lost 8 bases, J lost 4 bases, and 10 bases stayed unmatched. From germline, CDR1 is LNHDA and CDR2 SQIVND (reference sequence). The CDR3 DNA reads TGTGCCAGTGGTCCGGGGCCAGGGGGCACTGAAGCTTTCTTT. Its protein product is CASGPGPGGTEAFF.

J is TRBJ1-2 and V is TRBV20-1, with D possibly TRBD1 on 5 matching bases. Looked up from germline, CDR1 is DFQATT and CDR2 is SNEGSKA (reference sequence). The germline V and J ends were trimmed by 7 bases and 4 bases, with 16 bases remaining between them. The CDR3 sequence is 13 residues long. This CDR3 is CSVNLRDRYGYTF. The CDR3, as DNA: TGCAGTGTTAACCTCCGGGACCGCTATGGCTACACCTTC.

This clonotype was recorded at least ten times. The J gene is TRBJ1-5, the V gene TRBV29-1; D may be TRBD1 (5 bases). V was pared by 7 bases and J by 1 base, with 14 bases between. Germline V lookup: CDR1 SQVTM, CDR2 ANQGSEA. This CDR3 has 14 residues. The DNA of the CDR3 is TGCAGCGCGGGGGGGGGTTCCAGCAATCAGCCCCAGCATTTT. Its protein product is CSAGGGSSNQPQHF.

The CDR3 DNA is TGTGCCAGCAGCCTGCTGACTAGCGGGGACACCGGGGAGCTGTTTTTT. Translating gives CASSLLTSGDTGELFF. J is TRBJ2-2 and V is TRBV7-6; 11 bases match TRBD2. J was trimmed by 3 bases and V by 5 bases; bases with no gene match: 5. The CDR3 has 16 amino acids. The germline V gene has CDR1 SGHVS and CDR2 FNYEAQ.

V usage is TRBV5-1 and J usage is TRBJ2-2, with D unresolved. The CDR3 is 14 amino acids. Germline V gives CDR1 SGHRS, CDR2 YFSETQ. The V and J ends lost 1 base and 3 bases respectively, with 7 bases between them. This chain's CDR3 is CASSLYTDTGELFF. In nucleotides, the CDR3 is TGCGCCAGCAGCTTGTACACTGACACCGGGGAGCTGTTTTTT.

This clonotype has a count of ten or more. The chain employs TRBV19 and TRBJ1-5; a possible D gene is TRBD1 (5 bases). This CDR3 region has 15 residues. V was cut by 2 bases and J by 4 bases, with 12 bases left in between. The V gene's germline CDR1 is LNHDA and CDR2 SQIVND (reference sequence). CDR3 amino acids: CASSIQGRANQPQHF. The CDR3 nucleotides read TGTGCCAGTAGTATACAGGGCAGGGCTAATCAGCCCCAGCATTTT.